This T cell receptor beta chain was captured by sequencing in a study of cytomegalovirus exposure and HLA in healthy donors. Only one count was recorded for this clone. The CDR3 is made up of 15 amino acids. The germline V gene has CDR1 MDHEN and CDR2 SYDVKM. The junction had 5 bases not matched to a gene; V was cut back by 4 bases and J by 1 base. This PCR relied on a set of 60 Vbeta primers and 13 Jbeta primers. The protocol was immunoSEQ multiplex PCR, while the TCRdb copy is restricted to in-frame clones and leaves out a portion. The sample lists approximately 190,000 clones; 75% to 85% were seen once.

The sample comprised PBMCs. The V and J genes are TRBV28 and TRBJ2-7; TRBD2 matches 9 bases. The source of this sequence is a woman younger than 45 in good health and CMV-seropositive. The CDR3 is CASSWASGDSYEQYF. Written as DNA, the CDR3 is TGTGCCAGCAGTTGGGCTAGCGGGGATTCCTACGAGCAGTACTTC.